The clone carrying this T cell receptor (beta chain) came up a few times. Its specificity is unknown. These data belong to a study of T-cell reconstitution after alpha-beta-depleted transplantation in children. Findings and caveats of the study: Among T cells one year after transplant, newly produced cells accounted for most counts and diversity.

For TCRbeta, the library was prepared with unique molecular identifiers. TCRdb passed the PCR reads through MiXCR, listing each CDR3 protein once. The data show approximately 800,000 distinct CDR3 sequences, with 15% to 20% seen just once and roughly 5% held by the top ten. Germline loops: CDR1 MNHEY, CDR2 SMNVEV (reference sequence). CDR3 size: 18 residues. Trimming cost V 5 bases and J 5 bases; bases outside gene matches: 16. The sequence derives from a male patient younger than 18 who had a stem cell transplant for acute lymphoblastic leukemia, so the T cells may come from the graft donor. Source: PBMCs, mostly from graft donor cells, taken 360 days after TCRalphabeta/CD19-depleted stem cell transplant. The V call is TRBV27, the J call TRBJ2-1, with 9 bases identical to TRBD2. As DNA, the CDR3 is TGTGCCAGCAGTCCCAGGGGAAGTAGCGGGAGTATCAACAATGAGCAGTTCTTC. Its translation: CASSPRGSSGSINNEQFF.